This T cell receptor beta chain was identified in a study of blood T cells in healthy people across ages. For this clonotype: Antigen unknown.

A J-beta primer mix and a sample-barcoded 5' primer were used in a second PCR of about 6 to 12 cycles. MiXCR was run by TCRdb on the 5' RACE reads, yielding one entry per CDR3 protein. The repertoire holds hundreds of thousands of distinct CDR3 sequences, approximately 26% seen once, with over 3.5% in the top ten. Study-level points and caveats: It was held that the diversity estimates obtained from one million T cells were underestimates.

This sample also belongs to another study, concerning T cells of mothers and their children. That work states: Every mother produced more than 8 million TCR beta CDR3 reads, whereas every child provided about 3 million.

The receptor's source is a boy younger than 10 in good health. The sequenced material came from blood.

CDR3 DNA sequence: TGCAGTGCTAATACGCCCAGGGAGCGGGGAACTAATGAAAAACTGTTTTTT. This encodes CSANTPRERGTNEKLFF. The chain carries TRBV20-1 and TRBJ1-4; D may be TRBD1 (5 bases). CDR1 DFQATT and CDR2 SNEGSKA come from the germline V gene (reference sequence). CDR3 size: 17 residues. The V end lost 4 bases, the J end lost 1 base, and 19 bases lay between the germline ends.